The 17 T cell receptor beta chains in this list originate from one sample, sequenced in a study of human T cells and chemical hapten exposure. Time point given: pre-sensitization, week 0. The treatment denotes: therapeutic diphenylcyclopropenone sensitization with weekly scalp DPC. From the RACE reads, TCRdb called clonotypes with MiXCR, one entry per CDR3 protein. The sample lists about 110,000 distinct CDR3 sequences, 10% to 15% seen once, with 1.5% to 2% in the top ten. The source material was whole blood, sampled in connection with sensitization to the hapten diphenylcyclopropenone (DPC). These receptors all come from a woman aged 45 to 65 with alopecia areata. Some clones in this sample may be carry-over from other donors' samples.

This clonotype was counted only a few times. The CDR3 is CASSLSDHQETQYF. The CDR3 DNA follows: TGTGCCAGCAGTTTAAGCGATCATCAAGAGACCCAGTACTTC. The chain is built from TRBV12-3 or TRBV12-4 and TRBJ2-5; D gene uncertain. Deletions cut 2 bases from V and 2 bases from J, with 9 bases between. This CDR3 has 14 amino acids.

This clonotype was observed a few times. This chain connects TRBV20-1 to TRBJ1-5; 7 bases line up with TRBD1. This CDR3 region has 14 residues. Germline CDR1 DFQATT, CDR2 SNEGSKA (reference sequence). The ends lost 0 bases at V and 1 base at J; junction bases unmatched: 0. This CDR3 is CSARETGSNQPQHF. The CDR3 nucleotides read TGCAGTGCTAGAGAGACAGGGAGCAATCAGCCCCAGCATTTT.

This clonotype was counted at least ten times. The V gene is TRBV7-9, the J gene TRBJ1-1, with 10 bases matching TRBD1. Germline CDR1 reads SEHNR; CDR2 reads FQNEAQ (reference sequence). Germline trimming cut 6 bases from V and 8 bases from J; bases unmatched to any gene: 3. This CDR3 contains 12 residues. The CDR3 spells CASSWDRGEAFF. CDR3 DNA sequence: TGTGCCAGCAGTTGGGACAGGGGAGAAGCTTTCTTT.

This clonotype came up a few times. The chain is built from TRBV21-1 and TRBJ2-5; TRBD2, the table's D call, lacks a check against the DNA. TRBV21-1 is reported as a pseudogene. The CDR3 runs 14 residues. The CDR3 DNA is TGTGCCAGCCCCCAGCCAGCGGGGGTGGAGACCCAGTACTTC. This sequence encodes CASPQPAGVETQYF.

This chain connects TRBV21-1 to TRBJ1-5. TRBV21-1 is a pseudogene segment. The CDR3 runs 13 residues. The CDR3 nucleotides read TGTGCCAGCAGCAAAGCGGCCAGAAGGCCCCAGCATTTT. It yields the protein CASSKAARRPQHF.

CDR3 loop: CASSIGFGLLTEAFF. The CDR3 DNA follows: TGTGCCAGTAGTATTGGGTTCGGCCTCCTCACTGAAGCTTTCTTT. V is TRBV19 and J is TRBJ1-1; D remains unclear. This CDR3 region has 15 residues. The germline V gene encodes CDR1 LNHDA and CDR2 SQIVND (reference sequence). V lost 3 bases and J lost 4, with 15 bases in between.

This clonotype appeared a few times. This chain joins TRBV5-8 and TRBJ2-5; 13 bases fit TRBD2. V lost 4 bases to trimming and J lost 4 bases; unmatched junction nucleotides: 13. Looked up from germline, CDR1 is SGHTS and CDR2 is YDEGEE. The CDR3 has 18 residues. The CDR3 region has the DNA TGTGCCAGCAGCGCTACCTCACTAGCGGGAGGGCCAGGAGAGACCCAGTACTTC. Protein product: CASSATSLAGGPGETQYF.

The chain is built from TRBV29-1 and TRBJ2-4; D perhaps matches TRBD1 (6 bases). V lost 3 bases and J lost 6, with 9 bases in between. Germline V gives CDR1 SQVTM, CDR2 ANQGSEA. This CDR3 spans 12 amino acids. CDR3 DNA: TGCAGCGTTGAGGGGGCAGGAAACATTCAGTACTTC. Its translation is CSVEGAGNIQYF.

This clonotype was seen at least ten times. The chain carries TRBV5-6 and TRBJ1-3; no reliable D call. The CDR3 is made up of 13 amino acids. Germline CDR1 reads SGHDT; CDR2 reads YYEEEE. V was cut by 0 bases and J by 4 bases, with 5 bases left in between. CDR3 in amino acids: CASSLEAGNTIYF. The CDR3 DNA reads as TGTGCCAGCAGCTTGGAGGCCGGAAACACCATATATTTT. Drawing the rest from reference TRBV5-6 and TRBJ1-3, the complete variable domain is DAGVTQSPTHLIKTRGQQVTLRCSPKSGHDTVSWYQQALGQGPQFIFQYYEEEERQRGNFPDRFSGHQFPNYSSELNVNALLLGDSALYLCASSLEAGNTIYFGEGSWLTVV.

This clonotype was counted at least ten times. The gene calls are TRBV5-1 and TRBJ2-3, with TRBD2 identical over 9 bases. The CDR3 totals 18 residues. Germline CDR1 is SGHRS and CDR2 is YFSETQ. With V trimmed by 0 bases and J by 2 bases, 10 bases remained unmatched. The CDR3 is CASSLEGSGRWNTDTQYF. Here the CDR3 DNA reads TGCGCCAGCAGCTTGGAAGGTAGCGGGAGATGGAACACAGATACGCAGTATTTT. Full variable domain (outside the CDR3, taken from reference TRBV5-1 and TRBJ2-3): KAGVTQTPRYLIKTRGQQVTLSCSPISGHRSVSWYQQTPGQGLQFLFEYFSETQRNKGNFPGRFSGRQFSNSRSEMNVSTLELGDSALYLCASSLEGSGRWNTDTQYFGPGTRLTVL.

DNA for the CDR3: TGTGCCAGCAGGATACAGGGGTACTCCTACGAGCAGTACTTC. Its translation: CASRIQGYSYEQYF. The rearrangement links TRBV28 to TRBJ2-7, with TRBD1 identical over 7 bases. This CDR3 is 14 amino acids long. The V and J ends lost 6 bases and 0 bases, in that order; junction bases with no gene match: 5. Germline V gene lookup returns CDR1 MDHEN and CDR2 SYDVKM.

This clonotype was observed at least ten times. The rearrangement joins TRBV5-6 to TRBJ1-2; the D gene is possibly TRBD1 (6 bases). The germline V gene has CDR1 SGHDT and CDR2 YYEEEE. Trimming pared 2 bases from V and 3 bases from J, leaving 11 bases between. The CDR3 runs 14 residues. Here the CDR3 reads CASSLVGADYGYTF. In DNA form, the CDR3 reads TGTGCCAGCAGCTTAGTGGGGGCTGACTATGGCTACACCTTC.

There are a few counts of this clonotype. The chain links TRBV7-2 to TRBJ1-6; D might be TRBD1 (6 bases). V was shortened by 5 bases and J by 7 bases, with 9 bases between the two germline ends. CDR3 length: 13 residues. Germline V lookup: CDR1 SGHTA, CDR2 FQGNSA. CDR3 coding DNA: TGTGCCAGCAGCCCCCAGGGGAATTCACCCCTCCACTTT. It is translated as CASSPQGNSPLHF.

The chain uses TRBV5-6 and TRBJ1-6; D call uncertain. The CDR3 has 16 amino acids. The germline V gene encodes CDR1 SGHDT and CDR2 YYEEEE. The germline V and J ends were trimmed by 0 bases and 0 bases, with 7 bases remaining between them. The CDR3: CASSLGGSSYNSPLHF. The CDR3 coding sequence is TGTGCCAGCAGCTTGGGGGGAAGCTCCTATAATTCACCCCTCCACTTT.

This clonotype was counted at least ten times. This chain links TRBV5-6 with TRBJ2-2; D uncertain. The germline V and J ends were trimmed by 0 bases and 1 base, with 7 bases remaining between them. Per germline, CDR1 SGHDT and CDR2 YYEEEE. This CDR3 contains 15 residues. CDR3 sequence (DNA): TGTGCCAGCAGCTTGGGACACCTGAACACCGGGGAGCTGTTTTTT. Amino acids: CASSLGHLNTGELFF.

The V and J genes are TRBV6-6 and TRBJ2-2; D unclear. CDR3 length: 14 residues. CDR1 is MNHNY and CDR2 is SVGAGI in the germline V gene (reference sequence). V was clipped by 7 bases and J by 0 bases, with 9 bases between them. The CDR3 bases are TGTGCCAGCAAGGCGGCCCCGAACACCGGGGAGCTGTTTTTT. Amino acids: CASKAAPNTGELFF.

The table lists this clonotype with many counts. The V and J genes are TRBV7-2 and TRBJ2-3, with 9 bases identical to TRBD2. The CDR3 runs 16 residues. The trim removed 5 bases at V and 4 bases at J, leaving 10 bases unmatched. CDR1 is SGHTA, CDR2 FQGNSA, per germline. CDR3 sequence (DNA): TGTGCCAGCAGCCCTCTAGCGGGATTCGGGCCAGATACGCAGTATTTT. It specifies CASSPLAGFGPDTQYF.